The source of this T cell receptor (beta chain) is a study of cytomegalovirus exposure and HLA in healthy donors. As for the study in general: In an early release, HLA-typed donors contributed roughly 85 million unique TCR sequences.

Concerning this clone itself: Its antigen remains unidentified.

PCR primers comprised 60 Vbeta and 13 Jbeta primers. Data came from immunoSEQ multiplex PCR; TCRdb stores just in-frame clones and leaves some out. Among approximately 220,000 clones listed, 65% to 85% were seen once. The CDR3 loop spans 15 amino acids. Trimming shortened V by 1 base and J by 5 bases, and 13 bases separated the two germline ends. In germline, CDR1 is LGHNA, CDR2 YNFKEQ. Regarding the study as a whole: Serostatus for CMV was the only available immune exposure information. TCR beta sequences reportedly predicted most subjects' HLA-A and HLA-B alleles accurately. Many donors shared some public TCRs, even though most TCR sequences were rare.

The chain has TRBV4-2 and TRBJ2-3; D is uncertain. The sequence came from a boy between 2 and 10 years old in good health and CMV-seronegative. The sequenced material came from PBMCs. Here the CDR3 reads CASSQGHLSVDTQYF. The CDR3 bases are TGTGCCAGCAGCCAAGGGCACCTCTCTGTAGATACGCAGTATTTT.